These 11 T cell receptor beta chains came from one sample sequenced in a study of human T cells and chemical hapten exposure. TCRdb re-called the RACE reads with MiXCR, one entry per CDR3 protein. The table includes about 90,000 distinct CDR3 sequences, roughly 10% detected once. The time point is: patch test 3, about 24 weeks after DPC sensitization. Treatment indicated: therapeutic diphenylcyclopropenone sensitization with weekly scalp DPC. Sequenced here: whole blood, sampled in connection with sensitization to the hapten diphenylcyclopropenone (DPC). These receptor sequences come from a woman in her thirties with alopecia areata. Some clones in this sample may be carry-over from other donors' samples.

This clonotype appeared many times. V gene TRBV9 combines with J gene TRBJ2-1; 7 nucleotides agree with TRBD1. Germline CDR1 and CDR2: SGDLS and YYNGEE. V was pared by 4 bases and J by 3 bases, with 7 bases of the junction left unmatched. The CDR3 covers 15 residues. CDR3 amino acids: CASSFGQANYNEQFF. CDR3 nucleotide sequence: TGTGCCAGCAGCTTTGGACAGGCGAACTACAATGAGCAGTTCTTC.

The chain couples TRBV28 to TRBJ1-2; no clear D gene. The CDR3 consists of 13 residues. Trimming removed 6 bases at V and 3 bases at J, with 11 bases between. The germline gives CDR1 MDHEN, CDR2 SYDVKM. CDR3 region: CASRDGLHYGYTF. The CDR3 nucleotides are TGTGCCAGCAGAGACGGCTTGCACTATGGCTACACCTTC.

This clonotype was observed a few times. The rearrangement joins TRBV7-2 to TRBJ2-3; no definite D call. Looked up from germline, CDR1 is SGHTA and CDR2 is FQGNSA. V was clipped by 5 bases and J by 6 bases, with 9 bases between them. The CDR3 length is 12 residues. The DNA of the CDR3 is TGTGCCAGCAGCCCATCGGTTGATACGCAGTATTTT. It yields the protein CASSPSVDTQYF.

The CDR3 region is CASSSGILRGYTF. The DNA for the CDR3 is TGTGCCAGCAGTTCCGGAATTCTCCGGGGCTACACCTTC. The rearrangement links TRBV12-3 or TRBV12-4 to TRBJ1-2, with no clear D. The CDR3 has 13 amino acids. The V and J ends lost 4 bases and 8 bases respectively, with 14 bases between them.

CDR3 sequence (DNA): TGTGCCAGCAGTTACGACAGAGCCTACGAGCAGTACGTC. The encoded protein is CASSYDRAYEQYV. V usage is TRBV6-6 and J usage is TRBJ2-7; D might be TRBD1 (5 bases). The CDR3 is 13 amino acids. In germline, CDR1 is MNHNY, CDR2 SVGAGI (reference sequence). V shed 2 bases and J shed 2 bases, with 7 bases lying between them.

This sequence joins TRBV29-1 and TRBJ1-1, with 7 bases fitting TRBD1. V gave up 6 bases and J gave up 1 base; unmatched junction bases: 5. This CDR3 is 13 amino acids long. Germline lookup yields CDR1 SQVTM and CDR2 ANQGSEA. The CDR3 loop is CSVTGQTNTEAFF. Here the CDR3 DNA reads TGCAGCGTAACGGGACAGACGAACACTGAAGCTTTCTTT.

This clonotype was found many times. The rearrangement joins TRBV24-1 to TRBJ2-6; D gene unclear. Germline V gives CDR1 KGHDR, CDR2 SFDVKD. The CDR3 has 16 amino acids. Trimming removed 1 base from V and 0 bases from J, with 6 bases in between. The CDR3 protein is CATSDLGNSGANVLTF. The CDR3 DNA sequence: TGTGCCACCAGTGATTTAGGAAACTCTGGGGCCAACGTCCTGACTTTC.

This clonotype has at least ten counts. The rearrangement uses TRBV18 and TRBJ2-1; 7 nucleotides align to TRBD1. Per germline, CDR1 KGHSH and CDR2 LQKENI. Germline trimming cut 6 bases from V and 7 bases from J; bases unmatched to any gene: 9. The CDR3 is 14 residues long. This CDR3 is CASSSFTGENEQFF. In DNA form, the CDR3 reads TGTGCCAGCTCCTCATTTACAGGGGAGAATGAGCAGTTCTTC.

This clonotype was seen a few times. The chain uses TRBV5-6 and TRBJ2-6; D is unresolved. This CDR3 region has 19 residues. Germline V CDR1 and CDR2: SGHDT, YYEEEE. Trimming took off 3 bases at V and 0 bases at J, with 19 bases between the two ends. DNA of the CDR3: TGTGCCAGCAGCTACACACTGGGAAATACACTCTCTGGGGCCAACGTCCTGACTTTC. This codes for CASSYTLGNTLSGANVLTF.

The chain has TRBV21-1 and TRBJ1-1. TRBV21-1 corresponds to a pseudogene. This CDR3 comprises 16 residues. CDR3: CASSKAPWKGRTEAFF. CDR3 DNA sequence: TGTGCCAGCAGCAAAGCGCCCTGGAAGGGCAGGACTGAAGCTTTCTTT.

There are many counts of this clonotype. The chain is built from TRBV12-2 and TRBJ2-7; the D call TRBD1 from the table was never checked on the DNA. TRBV12-2 is a pseudogene segment. The CDR3 runs 14 residues. The CDR3 coding sequence is TGTGCAAGTCGCCTAGTCACAGGGGCCTACGAGCAGTACTTC. Translated: CASRLVTGAYEQYF.